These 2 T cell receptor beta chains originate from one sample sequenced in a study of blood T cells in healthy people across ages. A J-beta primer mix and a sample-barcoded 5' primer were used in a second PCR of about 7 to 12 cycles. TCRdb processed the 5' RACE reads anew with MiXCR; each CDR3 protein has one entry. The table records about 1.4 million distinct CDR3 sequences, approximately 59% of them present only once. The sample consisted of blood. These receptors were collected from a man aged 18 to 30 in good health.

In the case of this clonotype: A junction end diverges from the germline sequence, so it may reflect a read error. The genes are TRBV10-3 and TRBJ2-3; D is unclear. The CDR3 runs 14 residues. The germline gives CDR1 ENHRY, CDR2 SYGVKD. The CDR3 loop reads CAISEGAGTDPQYF. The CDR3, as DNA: TGTGCCATCAGTGAGGGCGCTGGCACAGATCCGCAGTATTTT.

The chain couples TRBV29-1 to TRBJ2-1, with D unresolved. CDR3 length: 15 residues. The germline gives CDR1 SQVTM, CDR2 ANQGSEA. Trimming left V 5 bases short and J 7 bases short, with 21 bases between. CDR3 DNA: TGCAGCGTTTCCCGGACGATCCTCCGGCGGAATGAGCAGTTCTTC. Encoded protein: CSVSRTILRRNEQFF.